This T cell receptor (beta chain) was recovered during a study of Graves' ophthalmopathy and Graves' hyperthyroidism. The CDR3 runs 15 residues. V gave up 6 bases and J gave up 0 bases, with 14 bases separating them. Comment on this clonotype: This could be a read error, since a much larger clone is one nucleotide away.

RNA transcripts were the source from which TCR beta CDR3 regions were amplified. Second-round multiplex PCR came after first-round RT-PCR with HTBI primers. In TCRdb, the multiplex PCR reads were re-called with MiXCR into one record per CDR3 protein. This sample has 600,000 to 700,000 distinct CDR3 sequences, with over 40% found just once. V usage is TRBV12-3 or TRBV12-4 and J usage is TRBJ1-1, with D perhaps matching TRBD1 (6 bases). The source material was peripheral blood. This TCR came from an adult man with Graves' ophthalmopathy. CDR3 in DNA: TGTGCCAGCAGCTCCGGACAGTACATGAACACTGAAGCTTTCTTT. Protein sequence: CASSSGQYMNTEAFF.